Shown below are 28 T cell receptor beta chains from a single sample sequenced in a study of cytomegalovirus exposure and HLA in healthy donors. Researchers ran the PCR with 60 Vbeta and 13 Jbeta primers. Generated by immunoSEQ multiplex PCR, the TCRdb table keeps only in-frame clones and is missing some. The sample lists roughly 100,000 clones, about 81% occurring once. Sample: PBMCs. All receptors derive from a man aged 25 to 45 in good health and CMV-seronegative.

The chain carries TRBV19 and TRBJ2-5; the match to TRBD2 covers 8 bases. Germline CDR1 reads LNHDA; CDR2 reads SQIVND (reference sequence). With 8 bases clipped from V and 5 bases from J, the junction kept 7 bases outside the gene matches. The CDR3 extends over 13 amino acids. CDR3 protein: CASRGGRIETQYF. In nucleotides, the CDR3 is TGTGCCAGTCGGGGGGGCCGAATTGAGACCCAGTACTTC.

This clone was recorded a few times. This chain uses TRBV27 with TRBJ2-1; D unclear. The ends were cut back, 7 bases at V and 4 bases at J, with 5 bases in the middle. Germline V gene lookup returns CDR1 MNHEY and CDR2 SMNVEV (reference sequence). The CDR3 contains 11 residues. CDR3 in DNA: TGTGCCAGCACGCGGTACAATGAGCAGTTCTTC. Protein product: CASTRYNEQFF.

The chain is built from TRBV27 and TRBJ2-2; 10 bases match TRBD1. Unmatched junction bases numbered 5, after V lost 6 bases and J lost 4 bases. The CDR3 covers 15 residues. In germline, CDR1 is MNHEY, CDR2 SMNVEV (reference sequence). The DNA for the CDR3 is TGTGCCAGCAGCGTGACAGGGGGCCGCACCGGGGAGCTGTTTTTT. Its translation is CASSVTGGRTGELFF.

V gene TRBV4-3 combines with J gene TRBJ1-4; no clear D. This CDR3 contains 12 residues. The V gene's germline CDR1 is LGHNA and CDR2 YSLEER. Trimming took 1 base from V and 11 from J, leaving 8 bases between them. The CDR3 nucleotides are TGCGCCAGCAGCCAAGCAAACCAGAAACTGTTTTTT. It codes for CASSQANQKLFF.

The chain combines TRBV5-6 with TRBJ2-1; TRBD2 is a possible D gene (5 bases). This CDR3 has 16 amino acids. V was pared by 3 bases and J by 6 bases, with 19 bases between. Looked up from germline, CDR1 is SGHDT and CDR2 is YYEEEE. The CDR3 region has the DNA TGTGCCAGCAGCTGGAGGACTTTTAGCGTATTCAATGAGCAGTTCTTC. It is translated as CASSWRTFSVFNEQFF.

The V call is TRBV15, the J call TRBJ1-4, with 9 bases aligning to TRBD1. Germline V gene sequence: CDR1 LNHNV, CDR2 YYDKDF (reference sequence). The CDR3 is 15 residues long. The V gene end was trimmed by 3 bases and the J gene end by 8 bases; junction bases not matched to a gene: 7. CDR3 coding DNA: TGTGCCACCAGCAGGCCGGGACAGGGTCTGGAAAAACTGTTTTTT. Encoded protein: CATSRPGQGLEKLFF. Full variable domain (missing parts from reference TRBV15 and TRBJ1-4): DAMVIQNPRYQVTQFGKPVTLSCSQTLNHNVMYWYQQKSSQAPKLLFHYYDKDFNNEADTPDNFQSRRPNTSFCFLDIRSPGLGDTAMYLCATSRPGQGLEKLFFGSGTQLSVL.

CDR3 nucleotide sequence: TGTGCCAGCAGCTCCCCGGCCGGGACAGTCACCGGGGAGCTGTTTTTT. Amino acids: CASSSPAGTVTGELFF. This sequence joins TRBV5-6 and TRBJ2-2; 7 bases fit TRBD1. Unmatched junction bases numbered 9, after V lost 3 bases and J lost 4 bases. CDR3 length: 16 residues. CDR1 and CDR2 (germline): SGHDT, YYEEEE.

This clone has a single count. The chain employs TRBV2 and TRBJ1-5; D gene ambiguous. Deletions cut 2 bases from V and 0 bases from J, with 5 bases between. Germline V gives CDR1 SNHLY, CDR2 FYNNEI. The CDR3 runs 14 residues. CDR3 coding DNA: TGTGCCAGCAGTGAATCTAGTAGCAATCAGCCCCAGCATTTT. Translation gives CASSESSSNQPQHF.

The rearrangement joins TRBV5-4 to TRBJ1-1; TRBD1 might be the D (6 bases). CDR1 and CDR2 (germline): SGHNT, YYREEE (reference sequence). V was cut by 1 base and J by 6 bases, with 16 bases left in between. The CDR3 length is 15 residues. This CDR3 is CASSLPGRGHSEAFF. The CDR3 DNA reads as TGTGCCAGCAGCTTGCCAGGACGGGGACACTCTGAAGCTTTCTTT.

This clone was picked up one time. The J gene is TRBJ2-3, the V gene TRBV4-1; the D gene is possibly TRBD1 (5 bases). Germline V gives CDR1 MGHRA, CDR2 YSYEKL. The CDR3 is made up of 13 amino acids. V was trimmed by 6 bases and J by 2 bases, leaving 9 bases between them. The CDR3 loop reads CASRLQDTDTQYF. As DNA, the CDR3 is TGCGCCAGCAGATTACAGGACACAGATACGCAGTATTTT.

The rearrangement joins TRBV14 to TRBJ1-3; D is uncertain. The ends were cut back, 4 bases at V and 0 bases at J, with 4 bases in the middle. The CDR3 has 13 amino acids. The V gene's germline CDR1 is SGHDN and CDR2 FVKESK. This CDR3 reads CASSPGSGNTIYF. CDR3 nucleotides: TGTGCCAGCAGCCCCGGCTCTGGAAACACCATATATTTT. Full variable domain (rest looked up from reference TRBV14 and TRBJ1-3): EAGVTQFPSHSVIEKGQTVTLRCDPISGHDNLYWYRRVMGKEIKFLLHFVKESKQDESGMPNNRFLAERTGGTYSTLKVQPAELEDSGVYFCASSPGSGNTIYFGEGSWLTVV.

V usage is TRBV9 and J usage is TRBJ2-1; 8 nucleotides match TRBD1. Germline lookup yields CDR1 SGDLS and CDR2 YYNGEE. CDR3 size: 15 residues. Trimming removed 3 bases from V and 2 bases from J; junction bases left unmatched: 4. In DNA, the CDR3 is TGTGCCAGCAGCGGAGGACAGGGACCCTACAATGAGCAGTTCTTC. Protein sequence: CASSGGQGPYNEQFF.

CDR3 in DNA: TGTGCCAGCAGCGCCGGACAGAACACAGATACGCAGTATTTT. Its protein product is CASSAGQNTDTQYF. This rearrangement joins TRBV9 to TRBJ2-3; D may be TRBD1 (6 bases). CDR1 is SGDLS, CDR2 YYNGEE, per germline. V lost 3 bases and J lost 2, with 10 bases in between. The CDR3 covers 14 residues.

The chain combines TRBV5-6 with TRBJ2-5, with 11 bases matching TRBD1. Unmatched junction bases numbered 4, after V lost 5 bases and J lost 4 bases. Germline V lookup: CDR1 SGHDT, CDR2 YYEEEE. The CDR3 length is 14 residues. This CDR3 is CASSLGTGGETQYF. CDR3 nucleotides: TGTGCCAGCAGTTTAGGGACAGGGGGAGAGACCCAGTACTTC.

This chain uses TRBV30 with TRBJ1-2, with a weak D call TRBD1 (6 bases). The germline V and J ends were trimmed by 5 bases and 7 bases, with 20 bases remaining between them. This CDR3 spans 14 amino acids. Germline assignment: CDR1 GTSNPN and CDR2 SVGIG (reference sequence). DNA of the CDR3: TGTGCCTGGCAACCCGGGACACCCGCCGGTGGCTACACCTTC. This gives the protein CAWQPGTPAGGYTF.

The chain has TRBV28 and TRBJ1-5; the D is unclear. V gave up 7 bases and J gave up 8 bases, with 18 bases separating them. This CDR3 has 14 residues. CDR1 MDHEN and CDR2 SYDVKM come from the germline V gene. The CDR3: CASKETQIPEPQHF. CDR3 DNA sequence: TGTGCCAGCAAGGAGACCCAGATACCAGAGCCCCAGCATTTT.

The rearrangement joins TRBV5-6 to TRBJ2-7; the D gene is possibly TRBD1 (6 bases). The CDR3 covers 13 residues. The germline V gene has CDR1 SGHDT and CDR2 YYEEEE. The germline V and J ends were trimmed by 4 bases and 4 bases, with 12 bases remaining between them. The CDR3: CASSPLQGYEQYF. CDR3 coding DNA: TGTGCCAGCAGCCCTTTACAGGGTTACGAGCAGTACTTC.

V and J are TRBV19 and TRBJ1-1; TRBD1 matches 8 bases. CDR1 is LNHDA, CDR2 SQIVND, per germline (reference sequence). The CDR3 loop spans 15 amino acids. The V segment lost 6 bases and the J segment 6 bases; nucleotides outside the gene matches: 12. As DNA, the CDR3 is TGTGCCAGTAGATTGCCCCGACAGGGGCAGGCTGAAGCTTTCTTT. Protein: CASRLPRQGQAEAFF.

The chain combines TRBV25-1 with TRBJ1-4; TRBD1 is a possible D gene (5 bases). The CDR3 runs to 13 residues. The germline V gene encodes CDR1 MGHDK and CDR2 SYGVNS. With 6 bases removed from V and 7 bases from J, the gap between germline ends came to 12 bases. CDR3 sequence (DNA): TGTGCCAGCAGACAGGCCGCGAGTGAAAAACTGTTTTTT. Translation gives CASRQAASEKLFF.

Turning to this clone: The junction shows a germline mismatch at one end, possibly a read error. J is TRBJ1-4 and V is TRBV9; D is possibly TRBD1 (5 bases). The CDR3 contains 14 residues. CDR1 is SGDLS, CDR2 YYNGEE, per germline. CDR3 nucleotides: TGTGCCAGCAACGTAGGACACCGAGGGGAAAAACTGTTTTTT. It translates to CASNVGHRGEKLFF.

The gene calls are TRBV7-6 and TRBJ2-1; 11 nucleotides match TRBD2. Germline-derived CDR1 and CDR2 are SGHVS and FNYEAQ. The length of the CDR3 is 15 residues. Losses at the gene ends were 5 bases for V and 3 bases for J; bases not matched to a gene: 3. CDR3 coding DNA: TGTGCCAGCAGCCGCGGGACTAGCGGCTACAATGAGCAGTTCTTC. This translates into CASSRGTSGYNEQFF. Looking up the rest from reference TRBV7-6 and TRBJ2-1 gives the full variable domain: GAGVSQSPRYKVTKRGQDVALRCDPISGHVSLYWYRQALGQGPEFLTYFNYEAQQDKSGLPNDRFSAERPEGSISTLTIQRTEQRDSAMYRCASSRGTSGYNEQFFGPGTRLTVL.

This clone was detected only once. This chain joins TRBV7-9 and TRBJ2-1; no reliable D call. Germline V gene lookup returns CDR1 SEHNR and CDR2 FQNEAQ (reference sequence). The CDR3 has 13 amino acids. The V gene lost 1 base and the J gene lost 9 bases, with 10 bases spanning the gap. The CDR3 DNA is TGTGCCAGCAGCTTAGTTAGTCGTCCTGAGCAGTTCTTC. Translation gives CASSLVSRPEQFF.

The gene calls are TRBV4-3 and TRBJ1-4; 8 bases agree with TRBD1. This CDR3 has 17 residues. Per germline, CDR1 LGHNA and CDR2 YSLEER. V trimming: 1 base; J trimming: 8 bases; junction bases outside the gene matches: 12. The CDR3 here is CASSQAETGAFAEKLFF. The CDR3 coding sequence is TGCGCCAGCAGCCAAGCAGAGACAGGGGCCTTCGCGGAAAAACTGTTTTTT.

The genes are TRBV10-1 and TRBJ2-1; the match to TRBD2 covers 8 bases. Germline trimming cut 5 bases from V and 8 bases from J; bases unmatched to any gene: 8. The length of the CDR3 is 14 residues. Per the germline V gene, CDR1 is WNHNN and CDR2 is SYGVQD (reference sequence). The CDR3 loop is CASSSPGGKDEQFF. The DNA of the CDR3 is TGCGCCAGCAGTTCCCCGGGAGGGAAGGATGAGCAGTTCTTC.

The rearrangement joins TRBV27 to TRBJ2-5, with 7 bases identical to TRBD2. V lost 3 bases, J lost 5 bases, and 9 bases stayed unmatched. CDR3 length: 15 amino acids. CDR1 is MNHEY, CDR2 SMNVEV, per germline (reference sequence). This CDR3 is CASSFLGGSGETQYF. CDR3 bases: TGTGCCAGCAGTTTTCTTGGCGGGAGCGGTGAGACCCAGTACTTC.

The rearrangement links TRBV7-9 to TRBJ1-2; D is possibly TRBD1 (6 bases). Germline assignment: CDR1 SEHNR and CDR2 FQNEAQ (reference sequence). V shed 1 base and J shed 8 bases, with 14 bases lying between them. CDR3 size: 14 residues. Here the CDR3 DNA reads TGTGCCAGCAGCTTAGATGGTCAGGGGAACGGCTACACCTTC. It translates to CASSLDGQGNGYTF.

The rearrangement uses TRBV7-8 and TRBJ2-7; the match to TRBD1 covers 8 bases. This CDR3 region has 12 residues. The V segment lost 4 bases and the J segment 5 bases; nucleotides outside the gene matches: 1. In germline, CDR1 is SGHVS, CDR2 FQNEAQ. The CDR3 sequence: CASSWTGNEQYF. The CDR3 DNA follows: TGTGCCAGCAGCTGGACAGGGAACGAGCAGTACTTC. The full variable domain, its missing parts supplied by reference TRBV7-8 and TRBJ2-7, is GAGVSQSPRYKVAKRGQDVALRCDPISGHVSLFWYQQALGQGPEFLTYFQNEAQLDKSGLPSDRFFAERPEGSVSTLKIQRTQQEDSAVYLCASSWTGNEQYFGPGTRLTVT.

This clone was observed a single time. Within the sample, other DNA sequences also encode this same CDR3. The chain is built from TRBV6-5 and TRBJ1-1; no definite D call. The CDR3 covers 14 residues. CDR1 and CDR2 from the germline V gene are MNHEY and SVGAGI. V gave up 4 bases and J gave up 0 bases, with 9 bases separating them. The CDR3 loop reads CASSSLVLNTEAFF. CDR3 nucleotides: TGTGCCAGCAGTTCCCTAGTACTGAACACTGAAGCTTTCTTT.